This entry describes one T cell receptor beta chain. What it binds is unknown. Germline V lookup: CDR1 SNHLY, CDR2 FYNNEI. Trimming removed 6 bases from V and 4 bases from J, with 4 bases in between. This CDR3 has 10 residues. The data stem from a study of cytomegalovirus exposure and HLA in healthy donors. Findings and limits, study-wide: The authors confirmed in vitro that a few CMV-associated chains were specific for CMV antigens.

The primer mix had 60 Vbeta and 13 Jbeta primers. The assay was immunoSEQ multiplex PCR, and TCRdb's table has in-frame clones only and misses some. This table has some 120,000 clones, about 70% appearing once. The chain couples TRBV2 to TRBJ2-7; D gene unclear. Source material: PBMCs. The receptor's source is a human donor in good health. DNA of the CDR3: TGTGCCAGCAGGGCATACGAGCAGTACTTC. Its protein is CASRAYEQYF.